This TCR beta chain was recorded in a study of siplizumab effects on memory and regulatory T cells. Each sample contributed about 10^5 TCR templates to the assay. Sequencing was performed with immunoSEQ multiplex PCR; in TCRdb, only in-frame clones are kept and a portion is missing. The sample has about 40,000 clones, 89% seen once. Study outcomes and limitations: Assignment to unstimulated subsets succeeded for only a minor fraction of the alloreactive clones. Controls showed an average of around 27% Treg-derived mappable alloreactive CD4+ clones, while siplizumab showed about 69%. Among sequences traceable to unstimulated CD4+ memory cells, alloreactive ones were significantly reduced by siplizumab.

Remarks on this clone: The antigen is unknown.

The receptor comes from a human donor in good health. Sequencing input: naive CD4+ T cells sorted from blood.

The chain's CDR3 is CASTPAPGNYGYTF. The CDR3 DNA follows: TGTGCCAGCACTCCCGCCCCGGGGAACTATGGCTACACCTTC. The chain employs TRBV9 and TRBJ1-2, with D unclear. With 6 bases removed from V and 2 bases from J, the gap between germline ends came to 14 bases. CDR3 size: 14 residues. Germline V lookup: CDR1 SGDLS, CDR2 YYNGEE.